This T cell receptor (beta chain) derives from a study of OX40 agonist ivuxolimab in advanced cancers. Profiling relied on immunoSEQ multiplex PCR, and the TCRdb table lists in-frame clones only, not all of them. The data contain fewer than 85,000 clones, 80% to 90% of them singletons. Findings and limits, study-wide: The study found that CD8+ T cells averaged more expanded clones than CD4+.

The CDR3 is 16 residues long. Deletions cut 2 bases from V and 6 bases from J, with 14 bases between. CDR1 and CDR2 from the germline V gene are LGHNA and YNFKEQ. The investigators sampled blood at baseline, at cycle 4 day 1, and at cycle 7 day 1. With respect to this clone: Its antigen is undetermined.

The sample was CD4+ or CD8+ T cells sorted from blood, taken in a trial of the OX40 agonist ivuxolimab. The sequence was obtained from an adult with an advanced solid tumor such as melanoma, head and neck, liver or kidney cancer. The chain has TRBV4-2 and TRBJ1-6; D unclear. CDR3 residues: CASSQLFGGGNSPLHF. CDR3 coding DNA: TGTGCCAGCAGCCAACTTTTCGGAGGCGGTAATTCACCCCTCCACTTT.